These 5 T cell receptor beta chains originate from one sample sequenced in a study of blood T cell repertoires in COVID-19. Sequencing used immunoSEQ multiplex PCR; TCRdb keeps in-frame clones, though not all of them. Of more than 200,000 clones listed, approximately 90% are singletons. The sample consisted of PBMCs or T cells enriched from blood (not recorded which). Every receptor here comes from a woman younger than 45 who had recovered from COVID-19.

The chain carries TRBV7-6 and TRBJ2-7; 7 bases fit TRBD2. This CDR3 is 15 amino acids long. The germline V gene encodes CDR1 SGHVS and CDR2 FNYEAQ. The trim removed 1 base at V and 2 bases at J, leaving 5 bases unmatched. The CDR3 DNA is TGTGCCAGCAGCTTAGAGCGGGGCCAGGCCTACGAGCAGTACTTC. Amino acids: CASSLERGQAYEQYF.

CDR3 nucleotides: TGCAGCGTCAGGACAGGGGGGAACACTGAAGCTTTCTTT. This sequence encodes CSVRTGGNTEAFF. This chain connects TRBV29-1 to TRBJ1-1, with 10 positions matching TRBD1. J lost 1 base, V lost 6 bases, and 2 bases had no gene match. This CDR3 is 13 amino acids long. Germline CDR1 is SQVTM and CDR2 is ANQGSEA.

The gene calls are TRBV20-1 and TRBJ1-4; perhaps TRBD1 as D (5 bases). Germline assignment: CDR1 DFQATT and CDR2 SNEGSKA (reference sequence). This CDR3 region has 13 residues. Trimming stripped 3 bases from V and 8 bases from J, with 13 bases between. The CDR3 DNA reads TGCAGTGCTAGTAGGAGGGGTGGGGAAAAACTGTTTTTT. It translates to CSASRRGGEKLFF.

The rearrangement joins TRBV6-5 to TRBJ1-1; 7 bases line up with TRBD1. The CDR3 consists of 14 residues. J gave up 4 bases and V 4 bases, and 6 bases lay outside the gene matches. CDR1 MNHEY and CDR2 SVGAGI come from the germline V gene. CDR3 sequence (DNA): TGTGCCAGCAGTTCCCATGCAGGGGGCACTGAAGCTTTCTTT. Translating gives CASSSHAGGTEAFF.

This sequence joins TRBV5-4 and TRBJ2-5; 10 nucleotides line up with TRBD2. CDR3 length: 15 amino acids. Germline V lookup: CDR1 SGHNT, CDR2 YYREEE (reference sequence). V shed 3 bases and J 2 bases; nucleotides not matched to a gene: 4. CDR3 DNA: TGTGCCAGCAGCTCAGGACTAGCGGCTCAAGAGACCCAGTACTTC. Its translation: CASSSGLAAQETQYF.